One TCR beta chain is described in this entry. The target antigen is unknown. Compared with germline, one end of the junction differs, possibly owing to a read error. The CDR3 consists of 16 residues. CDR1 and CDR2 from the germline V gene are MNHNS and SASEGT. The data derive from a study of immune heterogeneity within non-small cell lung tumors. Study results and limitations: Tumor sites in a patient shared identical dominant CDR3 beta clonotypes and also carried site-unique high-frequency clones.

The template consisted of bulk tumor genomic DNA, with about 600 ng used per sample. Far-apart biopsies, several per primary tumor, were taken during surgery. Patients went through curative surgery, and their non-small cell lung cancer was untreated and newly diagnosed. Multiplex PCR employing 32 V and 13 J primers generated amplicons of the TCR beta CDR3. TCRdb reanalysed the multiplex PCR reads using MiXCR and keeps one entry per CDR3 protein. The table lists 20,000 or so distinct CDR3 sequences, 27% of them singletons. V gene TRBV6-1 combines with J gene TRBJ2-6, with D perhaps given as TRBD1 or TRBD2 (5 bases each). The origin of this receptor is a man aged 35-49 years with non-small cell lung cancer. The sample was lung tumor tissue. CDR3 sequence: CVSGTDPGSGANVLTF. The CDR3 nucleotides are TGTGTCAGCGGAACAGACCCAGGGTCAGGGGCCAACGTCCTGACTTTC.